The T cell receptor (beta chain) described here comes from a study of shared clonotypes between healthy human individuals (dated by TCRdb to the early 2020s). Turning to the overall study: Three men and a couple of women, aged 18 to 49 years, made up the cohort. To increase sequencing depth and limit assay-specific biases, different laboratories used diverse techniques to prepare libraries and sequence TCR repertoires. For each donor, CD4 naive and CD4 memory were each run on three plates, CD8 naive on two plates, and CD8 memory on one plate. Between about 0.94 and 8.9 billion PBMCs per donor were obtained by leukapheresis. Blood TCR repertoires of a handful of healthy adults were deeply sequenced to estimate repertoire size and the extent of clonotype sharing between individuals. Here is what the overall study found, with its caveats: The small number of donors limited the genetic and exposure-history diversity represented. Incomplete sequencing was indicated by rarefaction of sorted-subset datasets, despite the large sequencing depth. Naive subsets generally had larger estimated clonotype richness than memory subsets. Pairwise subsampling indicated that sequencing depth was expected to affect the degree of clonotype sharing among donors. Higher generation probabilities were observed for clonotypes shared by all four sorted-subset donors than for non-shared clonotypes. Sampling was limited to blood, and TCR repertoires in tissue likely differ from TCR repertoires in blood. When a few donors were compared, the shared fraction of clonotypes was around 4.6% for naive CD4, 3% to 4% for naive CD8, 2% to 2.5% for memory CD4, and around 0.37% for memory CD8.

Using the deep immunoSEQ assay, multiplex PCR amplified TCR CDR3 regions from genomic DNA. Extracted genomic DNA from each cell subset was distributed evenly across all wells of several immunoSEQ 96-well plates, and each plate was treated as a replicate. For sorted subsets, roughly 200 ng of genomic DNA, equivalent to roughly 33,000 T cell genomes, went into each replicate PCR. Purified libraries were quantified with a Qubit 3.0 fluorometer, sized on a Bioanalyzer 2100, and re-quantified with the KAPA Library Quantification kit. Every immunoSEQ 96-well plate was sequenced on a separate single-read 150-cycle Illumina NextSeq 550 flow cell. The authors processed their data as follows. Because only junctional sequences without quality scores were contained in the immunoSEQ output, filtering matching that applied to full-length reads could not be performed. Sequences were annotated with PyIR, a Python wrapper for IgBLAST v1.9, and V/J genes and CDR3 were assigned using IMGT germline references. Reads with weak V/J assignments (E-value above 1e-6), missing CDR3, stop codons, out-of-frame junctions, or ambiguous translated residues were removed. V3J clonotypes were defined by identical inferred V gene, J gene, and CDR3 amino acid sequence. Percentage overlap between repertoires was computed as shared unique clonotypes divided by the size of the smaller repertoire. Richness of each repertoire was evaluated using RTK rarefaction, the Chao1 estimator, and Recon v2.1 estimates of unobserved clonotypes. For all TCRbeta clonotypes obtained by the gDNA method from four donors, generation probabilities were computed with OLGA. TCRdb mirrors the immuneACCESS table, restricted to in-frame sequences. Some clones are absent from its copies; in checked studies, under half trace to an unresolved V gene, and the reason for the others is unknown. V, J and clone size are those of that table, while D and trimming were read from the DNA. This sample lists 500,000 to 700,000 clones; 85% to 95% were detected once. The biggest ten clones account for 0.11% of the sample.

The germline V gene provides CDR1 SNHLY and CDR2 FYNNEI. Here V drops 6 bases and J drops 2 bases, and the junction holds 9 bases not matched to any gene. Reading from cysteine to phenylalanine, the CDR3 counts 15 amino acids. CDR3 DNA is the only sequence kept; it has 45 bases, read in frame from the first base. This clone was recorded only once. No cognate antigen has been identified for it. Base qualities are not provided; no much larger clone lies one nucleotide away. CD8 naive samples were CD45RO-negative cells positively selected for CCR7, giving a CD45RA+CCR7+ population that excluded TemRA cells. The donors were healthy, HIV-negative adults with no recently reported acute infections or vaccinations. Every donor was a Caucasian adult living in Nashville, Tennessee, USA. Blood was obtained by leukapheresis, after which PBMCs were separated by Ficoll-Histopaque density gradient centrifugation and cryopreserved in liquid nitrogen vapor phase. Analytical flow cytometry was used to check the purity and quantity of every magnetically sorted T cell population. From each sorted fraction, genomic DNA was isolated and quantified by UV absorbance on a Nanodrop 2000c.

The clonotype comes from a woman aged 25 to 45 in good health. The sequenced material came from naive CD8+ T cells sorted from blood. This sample's cell subset or site label indicates: CD45RA+CCR7+. The chain employs TRBV2 and TRBJ2-7, and 8 junction bases match TRBD1. The sequenced DNA: TGTGCCAGCAGGGCAGAGCCGGGACAGGCCTACGAGCAGTACTTC. This codes for CASRAEPGQAYEQYF.